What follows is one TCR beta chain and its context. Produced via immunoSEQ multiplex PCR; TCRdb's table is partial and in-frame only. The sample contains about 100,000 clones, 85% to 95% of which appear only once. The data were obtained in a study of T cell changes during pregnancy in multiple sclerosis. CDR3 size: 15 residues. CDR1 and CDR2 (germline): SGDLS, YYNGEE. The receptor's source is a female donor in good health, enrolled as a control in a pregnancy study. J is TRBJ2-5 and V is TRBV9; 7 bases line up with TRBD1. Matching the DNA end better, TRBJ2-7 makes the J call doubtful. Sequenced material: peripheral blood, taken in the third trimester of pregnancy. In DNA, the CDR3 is TGTGCCAGCACCCTGGGACAGAGTGGTTCCTACGAGCAGTACTTC. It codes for CASTLGQSGSYEQYF.